The T cell receptor (beta chain) described here comes from a study of cytomegalovirus exposure and HLA in healthy donors. Study-level background: Around 76% of 398 genotyped donors fell in the Caucasian-associated ancestry cluster.

The CDR3 spans 14 residues. The germline gives CDR1 MNHEY, CDR2 SMNVEV (reference sequence). V was shortened by 6 bases and J by 2 bases, with 14 bases between the two germline ends. Amplification used 60 Vbeta primers and 13 Jbeta primers. The data were produced by immunoSEQ multiplex PCR, yet TCRdb's version contains in-frame clones alone and is incomplete. The sample contains roughly 120,000 clones, 9.5% of which appear only once. This clone was counted only a few times. Antigen unknown. It is likely a read error, because the conserved phenylalanine at the end of the CDR3 is missing. Whole-study findings and limits: Association of a missense DCLRE1C variant with TCR beta V- and J-gene trimming was reported in a later analysis. Later, an analysis found that common viral pathogens appeared to be linked with several of the most significant clusters. Reportedly, diagnosis of cytomegalovirus status by the classifier showed high specificity and sensitivity.

The genes are TRBV27 and TRBJ2-7; D ambiguous. The sequence came from a man under 40 in good health and CMV-seronegative. Source material: PBMCs. CDR3 residues: CASRRYVGPYEQYL. The DNA for the CDR3 is TGTGCCAGCAGGCGGTATGTAGGCCCCTACGAGCAGTACCTC.